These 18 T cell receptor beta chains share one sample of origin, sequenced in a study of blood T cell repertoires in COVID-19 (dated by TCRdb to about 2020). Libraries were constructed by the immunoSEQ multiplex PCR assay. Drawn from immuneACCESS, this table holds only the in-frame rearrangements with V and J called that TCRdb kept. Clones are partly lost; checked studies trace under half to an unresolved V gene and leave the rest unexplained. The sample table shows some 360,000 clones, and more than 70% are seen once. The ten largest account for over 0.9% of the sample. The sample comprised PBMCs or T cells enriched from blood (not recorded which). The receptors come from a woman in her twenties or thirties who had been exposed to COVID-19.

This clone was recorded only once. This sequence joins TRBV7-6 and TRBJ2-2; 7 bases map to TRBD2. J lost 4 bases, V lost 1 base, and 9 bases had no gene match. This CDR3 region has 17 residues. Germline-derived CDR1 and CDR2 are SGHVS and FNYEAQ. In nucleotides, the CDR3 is TGTGCCAGCAGCTTAGGGAGAGGGGCGGGAGTCACCGGGGAGCTGTTTTTT. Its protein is CASSLGRGAGVTGELFF.

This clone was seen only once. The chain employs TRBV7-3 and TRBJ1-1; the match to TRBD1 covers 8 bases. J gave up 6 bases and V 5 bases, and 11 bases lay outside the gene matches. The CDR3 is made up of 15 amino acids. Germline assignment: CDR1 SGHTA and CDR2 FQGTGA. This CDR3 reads CASSPSTGDVAEAFF. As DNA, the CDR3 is TGTGCCAGCAGCCCCTCGACAGGGGATGTTGCTGAAGCTTTCTTT.

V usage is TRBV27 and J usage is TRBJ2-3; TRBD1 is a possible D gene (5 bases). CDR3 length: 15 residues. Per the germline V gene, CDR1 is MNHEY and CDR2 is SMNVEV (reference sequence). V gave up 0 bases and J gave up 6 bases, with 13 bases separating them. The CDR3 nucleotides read TGTGCCAGCAGTTTATCGGGGCAGGGCGCGGATACGCAGTATTTT. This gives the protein CASSLSGQGADTQYF.

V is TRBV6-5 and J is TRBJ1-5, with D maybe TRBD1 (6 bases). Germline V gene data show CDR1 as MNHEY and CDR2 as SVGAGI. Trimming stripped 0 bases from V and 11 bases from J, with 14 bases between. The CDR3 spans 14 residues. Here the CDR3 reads CASSYSGAGAAQHF. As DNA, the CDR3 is TGTGCCAGCAGTTACTCGGGGGCTGGGGCAGCCCAGCATTTT.

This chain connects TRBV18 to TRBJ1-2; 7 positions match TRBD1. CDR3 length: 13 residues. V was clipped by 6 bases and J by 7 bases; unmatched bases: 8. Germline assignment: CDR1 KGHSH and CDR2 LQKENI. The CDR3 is CASSRDSDSGYTF. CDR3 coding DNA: TGTGCCAGCTCTCGGGACAGCGACTCTGGCTACACCTTC. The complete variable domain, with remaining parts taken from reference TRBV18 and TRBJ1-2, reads NAGVMQNPRHLVRRRGQEARLRCSPMKGHSHVYWYRQLPEEGLKFMVYLQKENIIDESGMPKERFSAEFPKEGPSILRIQQVVRGDSAAYFCASSRDSDSGYTFGSGTRLTVV.

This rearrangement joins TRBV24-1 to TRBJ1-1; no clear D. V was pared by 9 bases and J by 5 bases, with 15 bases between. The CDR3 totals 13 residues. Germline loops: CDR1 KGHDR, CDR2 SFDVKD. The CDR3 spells CATQYRPGTEAFF. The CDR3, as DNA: TGTGCCACCCAGTATCGCCCCGGGACTGAAGCTTTCTTT.

CDR3 sequence: CASSLVQGGNSPLHF. The CDR3 coding sequence is TGTGCCAGCAGCTTGGTTCAGGGAGGGAATTCACCCCTCCACTTT. The chain employs TRBV5-6 and TRBJ1-6, with D maybe TRBD1 (5 bases). V was clipped by 0 bases and J by 7 bases, with 11 bases between them. Germline V gene sequence: CDR1 SGHDT, CDR2 YYEEEE. The CDR3 runs 15 residues.

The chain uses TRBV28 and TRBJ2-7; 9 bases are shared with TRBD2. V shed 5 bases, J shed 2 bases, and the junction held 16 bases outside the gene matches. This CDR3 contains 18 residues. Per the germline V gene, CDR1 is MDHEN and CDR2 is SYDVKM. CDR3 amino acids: CASSPRYLTSGNTYEQYF. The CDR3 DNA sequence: TGTGCCAGCAGTCCCCGTTACTTGACTAGCGGTAATACCTACGAGCAGTACTTC.

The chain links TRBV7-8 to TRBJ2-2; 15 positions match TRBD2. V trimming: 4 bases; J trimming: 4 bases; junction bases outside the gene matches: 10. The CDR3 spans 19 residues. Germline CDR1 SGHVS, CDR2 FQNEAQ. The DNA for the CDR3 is TGTGCCAGCAGCTCTCCGTGGACTAGCGGGAGGGTGAGCACCGGGGAGCTGTTTTTT. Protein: CASSSPWTSGRVSTGELFF.

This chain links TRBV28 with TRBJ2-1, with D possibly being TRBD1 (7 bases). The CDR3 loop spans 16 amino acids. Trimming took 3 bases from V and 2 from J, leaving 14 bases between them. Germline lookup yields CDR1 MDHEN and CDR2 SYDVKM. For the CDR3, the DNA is TGTGCCAGCAGTTTGGGGGGACAGAGGACCTACAATGAGCAGTTCTTC. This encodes CASSLGGQRTYNEQFF.

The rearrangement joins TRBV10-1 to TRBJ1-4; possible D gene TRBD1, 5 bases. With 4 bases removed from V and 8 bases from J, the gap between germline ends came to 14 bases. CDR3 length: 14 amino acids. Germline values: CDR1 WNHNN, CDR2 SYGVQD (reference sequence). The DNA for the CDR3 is TGCGCCAGCAGTGCTGGGGGGAATAAGGAAAAACTGTTTTTT. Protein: CASSAGGNKEKLFF.

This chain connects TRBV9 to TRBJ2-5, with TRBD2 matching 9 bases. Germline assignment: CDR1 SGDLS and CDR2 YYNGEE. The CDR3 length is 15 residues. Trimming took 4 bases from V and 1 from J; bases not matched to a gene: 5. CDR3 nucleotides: TGTGCCAGCAGCATCATGACTAGCGGCCAAGAGACCCAGTACTTC. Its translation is CASSIMTSGQETQYF.

CDR3 region: CASTGGSGVGETQYF. CDR3 bases: TGTGCCAGCACGGGCGGCAGCGGGGTGGGGGAGACCCAGTACTTC. V usage is TRBV7-2 and J usage is TRBJ2-5, with 7 bases identical to TRBD2. Germline CDR1 and CDR2: SGHTA and FQGNSA. This CDR3 comprises 15 residues. Trimming cost V 7 bases and J 5 bases; bases outside gene matches: 13.

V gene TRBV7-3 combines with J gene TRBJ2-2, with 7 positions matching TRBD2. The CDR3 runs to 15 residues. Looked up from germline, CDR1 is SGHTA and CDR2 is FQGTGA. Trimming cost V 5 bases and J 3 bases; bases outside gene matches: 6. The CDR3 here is CASSHGSGDTGELFF. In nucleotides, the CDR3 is TGTGCCAGCAGCCACGGGAGCGGGGACACCGGGGAGCTGTTTTTT.

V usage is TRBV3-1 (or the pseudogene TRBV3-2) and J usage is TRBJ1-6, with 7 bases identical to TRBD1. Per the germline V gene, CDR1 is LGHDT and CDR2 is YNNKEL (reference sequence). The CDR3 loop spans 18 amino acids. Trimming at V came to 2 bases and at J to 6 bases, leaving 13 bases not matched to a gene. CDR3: CASSQNPARTGVNSPLHF. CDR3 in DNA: TGTGCCAGCAGCCAAAATCCGGCTCGGACAGGAGTTAATTCACCCCTCCACTTT.

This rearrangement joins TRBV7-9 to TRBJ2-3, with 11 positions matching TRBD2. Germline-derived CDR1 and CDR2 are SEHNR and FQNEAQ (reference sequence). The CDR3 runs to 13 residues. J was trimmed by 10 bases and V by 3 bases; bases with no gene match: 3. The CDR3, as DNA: TGTGCCAGCAGCTTTTCGACTAGCGGGGCGCAGTATTTT. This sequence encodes CASSFSTSGAQYF.

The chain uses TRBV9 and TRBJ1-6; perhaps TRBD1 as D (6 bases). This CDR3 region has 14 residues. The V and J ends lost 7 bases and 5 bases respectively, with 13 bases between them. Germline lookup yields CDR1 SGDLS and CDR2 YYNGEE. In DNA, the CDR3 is TGTGCCAGCGCGGGGGCGCGAAATAATTCACCCCTCCACTTT. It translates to CASAGARNNSPLHF.

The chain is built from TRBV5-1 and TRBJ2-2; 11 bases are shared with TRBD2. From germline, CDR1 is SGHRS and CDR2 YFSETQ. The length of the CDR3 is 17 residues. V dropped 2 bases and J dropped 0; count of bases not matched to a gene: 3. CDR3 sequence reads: CASSFPGLAANTGELFF. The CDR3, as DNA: TGCGCCAGCAGCTTCCCGGGACTAGCGGCGAACACCGGGGAGCTGTTTTTT.